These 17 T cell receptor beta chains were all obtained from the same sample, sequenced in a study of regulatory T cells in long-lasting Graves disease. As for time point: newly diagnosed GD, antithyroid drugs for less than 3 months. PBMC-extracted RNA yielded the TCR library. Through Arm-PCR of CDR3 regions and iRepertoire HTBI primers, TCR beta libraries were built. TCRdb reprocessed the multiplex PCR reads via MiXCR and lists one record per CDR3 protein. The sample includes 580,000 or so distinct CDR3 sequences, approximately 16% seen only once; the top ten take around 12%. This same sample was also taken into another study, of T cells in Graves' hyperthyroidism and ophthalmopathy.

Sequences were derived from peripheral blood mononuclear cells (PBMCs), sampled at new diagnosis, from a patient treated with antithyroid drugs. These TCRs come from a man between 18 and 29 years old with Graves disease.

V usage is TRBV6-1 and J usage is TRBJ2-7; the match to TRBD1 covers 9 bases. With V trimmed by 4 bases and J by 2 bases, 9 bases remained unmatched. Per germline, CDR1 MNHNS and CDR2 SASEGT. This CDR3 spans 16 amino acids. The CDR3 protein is CASSVGTGRRTYEQYF. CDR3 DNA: TGTGCCAGCAGTGTGGGGACAGGGCGGAGGACCTACGAGCAGTACTTC.

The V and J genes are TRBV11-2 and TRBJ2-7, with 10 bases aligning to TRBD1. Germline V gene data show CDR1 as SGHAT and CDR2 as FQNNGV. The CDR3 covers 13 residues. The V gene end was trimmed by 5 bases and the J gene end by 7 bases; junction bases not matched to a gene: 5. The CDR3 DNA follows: TGTGCCAGCAGCAGACAGGGGGCGGTGGAGCAGTACTTC. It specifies CASSRQGAVEQYF. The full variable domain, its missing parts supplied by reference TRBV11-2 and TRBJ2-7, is EAGVAQSPRYKIIEKRQSVAFWCNPISGHATLYWYQQILGQGPKLLIQFQNNGVVDDSQLPKDRFSAERLKGVDSTLKIQPAKLEDSAVYLCASSRQGAVEQYFGPGTRLTVT.

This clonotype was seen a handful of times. This chain's CDR3 is CASILGAHRYTF. The CDR3 DNA is TGTGCCAGCATACTCGGGGCCCATCGCTACACCTTC. The chain recombines TRBV12-3 or TRBV12-4 with TRBJ1-2; D perhaps matches TRBD1 (5 bases). CDR3 length: 12 residues. The V gene lost 7 bases and the J gene lost 9 bases, with 15 bases spanning the gap.

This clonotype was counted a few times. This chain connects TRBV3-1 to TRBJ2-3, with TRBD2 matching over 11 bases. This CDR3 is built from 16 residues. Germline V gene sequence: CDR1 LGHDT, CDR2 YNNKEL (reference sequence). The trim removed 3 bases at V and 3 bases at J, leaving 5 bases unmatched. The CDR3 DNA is TGTGCCAGCAGCCAGACTAGCGGGGTCGTTACAGATACGCAGTATTTT. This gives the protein CASSQTSGVVTDTQYF.

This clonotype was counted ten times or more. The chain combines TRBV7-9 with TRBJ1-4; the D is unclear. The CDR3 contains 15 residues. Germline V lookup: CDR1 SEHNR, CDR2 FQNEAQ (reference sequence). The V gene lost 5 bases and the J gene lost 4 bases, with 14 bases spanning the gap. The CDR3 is CASSESVQSNEKLFF. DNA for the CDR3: TGTGCCAGCAGCGAATCAGTACAGAGTAATGAAAAACTGTTTTTT.

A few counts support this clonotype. The DNA for the CDR3 is TGTGCCAGCAGCCCACGGAAGGGCGGTAGCAATCAGCCCCAGCATTTT. Amino acid sequence: CASSPRKGGSNQPQHF. V and J are TRBV7-2 and TRBJ1-5; no clear D. From germline, CDR1 is SGHTA and CDR2 FQGNSA. The CDR3 loop spans 16 amino acids. V lost 5 bases, J lost 0 bases, and 14 bases lay in between. The variable domain in full, completed from reference TRBV7-2 and TRBJ1-5, reads GAGVSQSPSNKVTEKGKDVELRCDPISGHTALYWYRQSLGQGLEFLIYFQGNSAPDKSGLPSDRFSAERTGGSVSTLTIQRTQQEDSAVYLCASSPRKGGSNQPQHFGDGTRLSIL.

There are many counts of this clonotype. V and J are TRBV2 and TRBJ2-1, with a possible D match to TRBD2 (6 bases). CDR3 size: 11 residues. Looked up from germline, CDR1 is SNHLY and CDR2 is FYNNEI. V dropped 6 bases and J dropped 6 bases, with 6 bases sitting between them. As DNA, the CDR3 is TGTGCCAGCAGCGGGGGCAATGAGCAGTTCTTC. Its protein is CASSGGNEQFF.

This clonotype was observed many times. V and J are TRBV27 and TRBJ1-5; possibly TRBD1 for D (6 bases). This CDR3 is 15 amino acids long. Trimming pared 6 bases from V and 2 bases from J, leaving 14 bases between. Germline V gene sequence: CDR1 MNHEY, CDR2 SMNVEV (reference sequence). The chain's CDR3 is CASSGGGRGNQPQHF. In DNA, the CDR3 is TGTGCCAGCAGCGGGGGCGGGAGGGGCAATCAGCCCCAGCATTTT.

CDR3 sequence: CGVRGGYGYTF. DNA of the CDR3: TGTGGGGTTCGGGGGGGCTATGGCTACACCTTC. The chain employs TRBV19 and TRBJ1-2; possibly TRBD1 for D (5 bases). This CDR3 has 11 residues. Germline CDR1 and CDR2: LNHDA and SQIVND (reference sequence).

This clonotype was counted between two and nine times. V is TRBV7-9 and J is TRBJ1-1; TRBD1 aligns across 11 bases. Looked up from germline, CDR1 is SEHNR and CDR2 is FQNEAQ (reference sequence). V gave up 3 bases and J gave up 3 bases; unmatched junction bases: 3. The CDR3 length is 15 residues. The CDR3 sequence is CASSFGGQGDTEAFF. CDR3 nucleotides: TGTGCCAGCAGCTTTGGGGGACAGGGGGACACTGAAGCTTTCTTT.

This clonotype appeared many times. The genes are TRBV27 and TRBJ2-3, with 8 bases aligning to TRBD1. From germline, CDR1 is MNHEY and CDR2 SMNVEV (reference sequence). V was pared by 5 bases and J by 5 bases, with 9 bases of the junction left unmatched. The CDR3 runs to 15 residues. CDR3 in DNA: TGTGCCAGCAGTCTGCTGGGGACAGGTCTAGATACGCAGTATTTT. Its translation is CASSLLGTGLDTQYF.

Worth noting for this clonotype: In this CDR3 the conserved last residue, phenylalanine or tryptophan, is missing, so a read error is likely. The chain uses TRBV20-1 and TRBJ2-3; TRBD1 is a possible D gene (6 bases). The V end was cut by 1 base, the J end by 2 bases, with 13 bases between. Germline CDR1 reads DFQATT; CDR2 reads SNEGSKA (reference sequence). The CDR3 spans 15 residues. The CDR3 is CSARGGHLSTDTQYS. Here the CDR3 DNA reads TGCAGTGCTAGAGGGGGACACCTGTCCACAGATACGCAGTATTCT.

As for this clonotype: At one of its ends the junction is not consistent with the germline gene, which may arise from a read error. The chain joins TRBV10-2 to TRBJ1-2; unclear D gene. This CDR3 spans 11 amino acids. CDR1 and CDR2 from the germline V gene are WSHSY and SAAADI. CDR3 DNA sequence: TGCGCCAGCAGTGAAGGGAGACTCGTCTTCTTC. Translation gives CASSEGRLVFF.

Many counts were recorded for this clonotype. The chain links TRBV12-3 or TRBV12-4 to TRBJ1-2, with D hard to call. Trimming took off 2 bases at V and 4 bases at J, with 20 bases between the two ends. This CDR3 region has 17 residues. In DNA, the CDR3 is TGTGCCAGCAGTTTATTGGCCACGCCGAACAACCTCTATGGCTACACCTTC. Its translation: CASSLLATPNNLYGYTF.

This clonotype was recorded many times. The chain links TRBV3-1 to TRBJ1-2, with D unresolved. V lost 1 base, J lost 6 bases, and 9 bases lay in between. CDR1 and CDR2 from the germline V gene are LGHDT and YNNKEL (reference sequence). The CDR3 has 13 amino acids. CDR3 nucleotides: TGTGCCAGCAGCCAAGGATTCCGGGATGGCTACACCTTC. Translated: CASSQGFRDGYTF.

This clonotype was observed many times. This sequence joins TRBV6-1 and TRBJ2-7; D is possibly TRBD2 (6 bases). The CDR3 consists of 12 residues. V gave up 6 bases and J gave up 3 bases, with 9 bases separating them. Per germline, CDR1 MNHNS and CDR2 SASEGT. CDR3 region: CASRRGLYEQYF. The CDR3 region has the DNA TGTGCCAGCAGAAGGGGACTCTACGAGCAGTACTTC.

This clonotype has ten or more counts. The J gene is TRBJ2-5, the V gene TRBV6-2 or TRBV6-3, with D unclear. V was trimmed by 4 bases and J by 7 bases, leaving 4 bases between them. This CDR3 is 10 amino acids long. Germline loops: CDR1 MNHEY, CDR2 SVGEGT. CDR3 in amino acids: CASSSGTQYF. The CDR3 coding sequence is TGTGCCAGCAGTTCAGGGACCCAGTACTTC.